Sequencing of this TCR beta chain was carried out in a study of cytomegalovirus exposure and HLA in healthy donors. V dropped 0 bases and J dropped 5 bases, with 11 bases sitting between them. The germline V gene encodes CDR1 SGHRS and CDR2 YFSETQ. This CDR3 spans 15 amino acids. Primers: 60 Vbeta forward and 13 Jbeta reverse. Assay: immunoSEQ multiplex PCR; the TCRdb copy retains only in-frame clones and omits some. The table has a few hundred thousand clones, around 85% seen once; the top ten hold about 0.22%. Turning to this clone: The antigen remains unidentified.

Points from the study as a whole: In vitro checks showed that a few CMV-associated chains really do target CMV antigens. In an earlier analysis, in approximately 570 donors, most V segments appeared productive either ~87% or ~30% of the time. Overall, roughly 170 TCR beta chains were annotated as cytomegalovirus-associated. In a later analysis, donors in an Asian-associated ancestry cluster reportedly had fewer N-insertions in productive TCRs than the cohort mean.

The sequenced sample was PBMCs. The clonotype was recovered from a girl aged 2 to 9 in good health and CMV-seronegative. The V gene is TRBV5-1, the J gene TRBJ2-2, with D possibly matching TRBD2 (6 bases). The CDR3 loop is CASSLEVAGTGELFF. CDR3 nucleotide sequence: TGCGCCAGCAGCTTGGAAGTCGCGGGGACCGGGGAGCTGTTTTTT.